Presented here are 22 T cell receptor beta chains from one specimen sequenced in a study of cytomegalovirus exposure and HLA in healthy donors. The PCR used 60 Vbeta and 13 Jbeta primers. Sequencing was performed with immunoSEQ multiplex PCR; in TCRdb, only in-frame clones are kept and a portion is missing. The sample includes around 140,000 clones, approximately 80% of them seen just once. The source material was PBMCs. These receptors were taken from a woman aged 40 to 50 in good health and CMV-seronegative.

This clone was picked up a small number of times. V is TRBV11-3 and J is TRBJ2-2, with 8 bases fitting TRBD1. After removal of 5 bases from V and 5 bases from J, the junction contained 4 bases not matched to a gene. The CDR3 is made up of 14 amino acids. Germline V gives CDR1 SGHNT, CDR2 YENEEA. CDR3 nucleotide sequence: TGTGCCAGCAGCGCCCGACAGGGGACCGGGGAGCTGTTTTTT. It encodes CASSARQGTGELFF.

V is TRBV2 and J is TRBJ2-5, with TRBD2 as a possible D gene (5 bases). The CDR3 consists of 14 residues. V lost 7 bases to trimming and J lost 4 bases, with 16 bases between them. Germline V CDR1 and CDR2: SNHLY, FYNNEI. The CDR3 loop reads CASNRERAGETQYF. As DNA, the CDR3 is TGTGCCAGCAATCGGGAACGGGCAGGAGAGACCCAGTACTTC.

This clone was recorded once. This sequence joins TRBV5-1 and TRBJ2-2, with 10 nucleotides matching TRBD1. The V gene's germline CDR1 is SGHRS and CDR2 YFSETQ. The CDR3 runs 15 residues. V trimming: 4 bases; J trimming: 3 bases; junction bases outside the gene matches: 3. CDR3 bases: TGCGCCAGCAGCGACAGGGGGCCGTACACCGGGGAGCTGTTTTTT. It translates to CASSDRGPYTGELFF. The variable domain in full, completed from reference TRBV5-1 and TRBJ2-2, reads KAGVTQTPRYLIKTRGQQVTLSCSPISGHRSVSWYQQTPGQGLQFLFEYFSETQRNKGNFPGRFSGRQFSNSRSEMNVSTLELGDSALYLCASSDRGPYTGELFFGEGSRLTVL.

Written as DNA, the CDR3 is TGTGCCAGCAGTTTGTCGCAGGGTGCCGGGGAGCTGTTTTTT. Amino acid sequence: CASSLSQGAGELFF. This chain connects TRBV28 to TRBJ2-2, with a possible D match to TRBD1 (5 bases). The CDR3 loop spans 14 amino acids. The ends were cut back, 3 bases at V and 6 bases at J, with 11 bases in the middle. Germline V gives CDR1 MDHEN, CDR2 SYDVKM.

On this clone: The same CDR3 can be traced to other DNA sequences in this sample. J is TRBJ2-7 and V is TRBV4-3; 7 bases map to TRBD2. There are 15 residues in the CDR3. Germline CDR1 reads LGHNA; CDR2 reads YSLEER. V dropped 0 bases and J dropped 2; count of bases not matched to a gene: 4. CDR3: CASSQEISGAYEQYF. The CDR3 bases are TGCGCCAGCAGCCAAGAGATAAGCGGGGCCTACGAGCAGTACTTC.

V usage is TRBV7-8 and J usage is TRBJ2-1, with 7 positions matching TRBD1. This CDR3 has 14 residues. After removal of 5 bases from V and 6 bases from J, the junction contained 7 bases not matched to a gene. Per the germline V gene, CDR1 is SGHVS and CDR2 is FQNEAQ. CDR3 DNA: TGTGCCAGCAGCAGAAGCCGGGACAGCAATGAGCAGTTCTTC. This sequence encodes CASSRSRDSNEQFF.

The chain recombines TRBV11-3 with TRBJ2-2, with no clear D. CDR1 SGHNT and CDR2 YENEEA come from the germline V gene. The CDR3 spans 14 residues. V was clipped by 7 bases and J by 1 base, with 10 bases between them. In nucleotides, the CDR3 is TGTGCCAGCAACCGAGGCGAGAACACCGGGGAGCTGTTTTTT. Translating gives CASNRGENTGELFF. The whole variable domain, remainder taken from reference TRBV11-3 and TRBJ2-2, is EAGVVQSPRYKIIEKKQPVAFWCNPISGHNTLYWYLQNLGQGPELLIRYENEEAVDDSQLPKDRFSAERLKGVDSTLKIQPAELGDSAVYLCASNRGENTGELFFGEGSRLTVL.

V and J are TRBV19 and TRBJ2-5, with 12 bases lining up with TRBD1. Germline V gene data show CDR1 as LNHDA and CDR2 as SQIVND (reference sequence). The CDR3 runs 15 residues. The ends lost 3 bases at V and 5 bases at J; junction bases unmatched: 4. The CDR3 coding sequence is TGTGCCAGTAGTATCGGGACAGGGGGCGGGGAGACCCAGTACTTC. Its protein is CASSIGTGGGETQYF.

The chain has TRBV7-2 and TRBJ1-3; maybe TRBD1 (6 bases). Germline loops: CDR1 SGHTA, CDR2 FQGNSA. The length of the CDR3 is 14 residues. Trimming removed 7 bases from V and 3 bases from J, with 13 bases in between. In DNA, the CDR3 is TGTGCCAGCACCCGGGGGGCGAGTGGAAACACCATATATTTT. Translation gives CASTRGASGNTIYF. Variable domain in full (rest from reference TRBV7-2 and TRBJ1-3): GAGVSQSPSNKVTEKGKDVELRCDPISGHTALYWYRQSLGQGLEFLIYFQGNSAPDKSGLPSDRFSAERTGGSVSTLTIQRTQQEDSAVYLCASTRGASGNTIYFGEGSWLTVV.

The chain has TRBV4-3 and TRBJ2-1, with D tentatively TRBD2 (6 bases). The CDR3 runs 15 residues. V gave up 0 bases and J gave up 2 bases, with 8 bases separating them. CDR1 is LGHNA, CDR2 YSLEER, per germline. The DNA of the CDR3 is TGCGCCAGCAGCCAAGAGGGCGGGACCTACAATGAGCAGTTCTTC. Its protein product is CASSQEGGTYNEQFF.

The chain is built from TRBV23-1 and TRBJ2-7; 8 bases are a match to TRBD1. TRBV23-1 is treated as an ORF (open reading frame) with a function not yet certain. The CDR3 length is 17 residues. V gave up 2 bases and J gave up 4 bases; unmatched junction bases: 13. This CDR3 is CASSQKFRLDRAYEQYF. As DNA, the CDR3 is TGCGCCAGCAGTCAAAAGTTTAGATTGGACAGGGCTTACGAGCAGTACTTC.

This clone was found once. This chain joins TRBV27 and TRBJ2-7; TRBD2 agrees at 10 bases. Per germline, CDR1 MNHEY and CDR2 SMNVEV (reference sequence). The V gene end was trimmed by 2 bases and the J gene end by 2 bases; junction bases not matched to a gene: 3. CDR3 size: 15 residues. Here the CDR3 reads CASSLAGLAAYEQYF. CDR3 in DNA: TGTGCCAGCAGTTTAGCCGGACTAGCGGCCTACGAGCAGTACTTC.

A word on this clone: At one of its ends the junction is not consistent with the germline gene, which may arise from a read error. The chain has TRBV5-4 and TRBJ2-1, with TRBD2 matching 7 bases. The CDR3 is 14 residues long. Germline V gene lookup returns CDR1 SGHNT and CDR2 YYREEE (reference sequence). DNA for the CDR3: TGTGCCAGCAACTTGGGCGGGAGTTACAGTGAGCAGTTCTTC. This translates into CASNLGGSYSEQFF. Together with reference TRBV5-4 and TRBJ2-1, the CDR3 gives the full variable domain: ETGVTQSPTHLIKTRGQQVTLRCSSQSGHNTVSWYQQALGQGPQFIFQYYREEENGRGNFPPRFSGLQFPNYSSELNVNALELDDSALYLCASNLGGSYSEQFFGPGTRLTVL.

CDR3 protein: CASSFSGTGIGYTF. DNA for the CDR3: TGTGCCAGCAGCTTTTCCGGGACAGGGATTGGCTACACCTTC. The chain carries TRBV5-4 and TRBJ1-2; TRBD1 matches 9 bases. The CDR3 has 14 residues. The trim removed 2 bases at V and 7 bases at J, leaving 6 bases unmatched. Germline values: CDR1 SGHNT, CDR2 YYREEE (reference sequence).

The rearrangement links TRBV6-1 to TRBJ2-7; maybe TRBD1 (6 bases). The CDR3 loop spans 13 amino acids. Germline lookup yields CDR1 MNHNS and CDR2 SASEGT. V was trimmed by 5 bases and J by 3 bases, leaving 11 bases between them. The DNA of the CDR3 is TGTGCCAGCAGTTTAGAAGGGGGCTACGAGCAGTACTTC. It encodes CASSLEGGYEQYF.

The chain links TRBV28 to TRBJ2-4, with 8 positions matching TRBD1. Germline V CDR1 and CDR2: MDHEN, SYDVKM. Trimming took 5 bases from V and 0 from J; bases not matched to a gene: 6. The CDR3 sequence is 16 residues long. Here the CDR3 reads CASSPGGYLAKNIQYF. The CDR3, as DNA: TGTGCCAGCAGTCCAGGGGGCTATTTAGCCAAAAACATTCAGTACTTC.

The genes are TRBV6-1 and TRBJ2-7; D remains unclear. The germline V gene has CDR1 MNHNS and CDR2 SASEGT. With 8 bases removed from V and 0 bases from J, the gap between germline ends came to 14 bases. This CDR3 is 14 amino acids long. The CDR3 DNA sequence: TGTGCCAGCGTCGGAGTTTCGTACTCCTACGAGCAGTACTTC. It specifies CASVGVSYSYEQYF.

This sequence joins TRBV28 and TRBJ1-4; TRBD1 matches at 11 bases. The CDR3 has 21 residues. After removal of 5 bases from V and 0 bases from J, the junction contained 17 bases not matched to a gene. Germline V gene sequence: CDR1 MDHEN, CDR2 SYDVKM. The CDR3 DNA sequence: TGTGCCAGCAGTACCCTATTGTGGACAGGGGGCACCCCTGCAACTAATGAAAAACTGTTTTTT. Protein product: CASSTLLWTGGTPATNEKLFF.

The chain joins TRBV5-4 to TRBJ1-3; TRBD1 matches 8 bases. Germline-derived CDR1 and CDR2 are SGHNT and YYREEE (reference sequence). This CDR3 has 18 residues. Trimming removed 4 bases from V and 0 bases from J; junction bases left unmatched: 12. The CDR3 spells CASSPQSGQVVSGNTIYF. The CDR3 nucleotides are TGTGCCAGCAGCCCCCAATCGGGACAGGTTGTCTCTGGAAACACCATATATTTT.

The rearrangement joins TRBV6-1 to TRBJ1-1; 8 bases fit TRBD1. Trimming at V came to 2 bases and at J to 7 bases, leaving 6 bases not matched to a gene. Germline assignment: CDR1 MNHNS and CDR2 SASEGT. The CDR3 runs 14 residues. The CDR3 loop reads CASSETGGRSEAFF. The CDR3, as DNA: TGTGCCAGCAGTGAAACAGGGGGACGCAGTGAAGCTTTCTTT.

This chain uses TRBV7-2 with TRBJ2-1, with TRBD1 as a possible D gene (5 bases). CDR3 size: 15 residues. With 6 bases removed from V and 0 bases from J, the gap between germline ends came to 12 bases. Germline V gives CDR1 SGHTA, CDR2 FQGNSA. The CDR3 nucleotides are TGTGCCAGCAGGGTCACAGGAAACTCCTACAATGAGCAGTTCTTC. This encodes CASRVTGNSYNEQFF. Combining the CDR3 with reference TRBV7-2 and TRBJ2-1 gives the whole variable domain GAGVSQSPSNKVTEKGKDVELRCDPISGHTALYWYRQSLGQGLEFLIYFQGNSAPDKSGLPSDRFSAERTGGSVSTLTIQRTQQEDSAVYLCASRVTGNSYNEQFFGPGTRLTVL.

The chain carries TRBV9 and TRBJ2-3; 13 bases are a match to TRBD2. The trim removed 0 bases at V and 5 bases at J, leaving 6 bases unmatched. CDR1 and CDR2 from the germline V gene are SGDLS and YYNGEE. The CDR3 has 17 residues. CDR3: CASSVGTSGSIGDTQYF. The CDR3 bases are TGTGCCAGCAGCGTAGGGACTAGCGGGAGTATTGGAGATACGCAGTATTTT.